The 5 T cell receptor beta chains below were found in one sample sequenced in a study of regulatory T cells in long-lasting Graves disease. The time point denotes: persistent/refractory GD, antithyroid drugs over 5 years with positive TRAb. PBMCs provided the RNA from which the TCR library was made. iRepertoire HTBI primers and Arm-PCR of CDR3 regions built TCR beta libraries. TCRdb re-analysed the multiplex PCR reads in MiXCR, keeping a single row per CDR3 protein. The sample includes approximately 690,000 distinct CDR3 sequences, 30% of them seen just once. Sequenced here: peripheral blood mononuclear cells (PBMCs), sampled when the disease was refractory, from a patient treated with antithyroid drugs. The source is a female donor with Graves disease.

J is TRBJ1-2 and V is TRBV7-3; D ambiguous. This CDR3 is built from 14 residues. Looked up from germline, CDR1 is SGHTA and CDR2 is FQGTGA. V was trimmed by 5 bases and J by 6 bases, leaving 16 bases between them. In nucleotides, the CDR3 is TGTGCCAGCAGCCCTGGGCCCTTAAGTGATGGCTACACCTTC. Its protein is CASSPGPLSDGYTF.

This clonotype was counted only a few times. The chain carries TRBV28 and TRBJ2-1; 7 bases match TRBD1. The V gene end was trimmed by 3 bases and the J gene end by 2 bases; junction bases not matched to a gene: 7. The CDR3 has 16 amino acids. CDR1 is MDHEN, CDR2 SYDVKM, per germline. The CDR3 DNA follows: TGTGCCAGCAGTTTCCAAATCGGGACAGCCTACAATGAGCAGTTCTTC. Its protein is CASSFQIGTAYNEQFF.

The chain couples TRBV20-1 to TRBJ2-7; D perhaps matches TRBD1 (5 bases). CDR3 size: 13 residues. The V gene lost 6 bases and the J gene lost 1 base, with 13 bases spanning the gap. Germline loops: CDR1 DFQATT, CDR2 SNEGSKA (reference sequence). The DNA for the CDR3 is TGCAGTGCCCAGGGCCAGTGGTCCTACGAGCAGTACTTC. It specifies CSAQGQWSYEQYF.

This chain links TRBV20-1 with TRBJ2-6; either TRBD1 or TRBD2 may fit D (6 bases each). V lost 3 bases and J 0 bases, leaving 18 bases between the germline ends. Germline V gene data show CDR1 as DFQATT and CDR2 as SNEGSKA (reference sequence). The CDR3 runs to 18 residues. The CDR3 is CSASGRGLINSGANVLTF. The DNA of the CDR3 is TGCAGTGCTAGCGGTCGGGGGCTTATAAACTCTGGGGCCAACGTCCTGACTTTC.

The V call is TRBV28, the J call TRBJ1-5, with D unclear. Trimming stripped 6 bases from V and 11 bases from J, with 17 bases between. This CDR3 is 13 amino acids long. Germline V gives CDR1 MDHEN, CDR2 SYDVKM. DNA of the CDR3: TGTGCCAGCAGGGGAAGGACCGATCGGGCCCAGCATTTT. The encoded protein is CASRGRTDRAQHF. Supplemented by reference TRBV28 and TRBJ1-5, the full variable domain reads DVKVTQSSRYLVKRTGEKVFLECVQDMDHENMFWYRQDPGLGLRLIYFSYDVKMKEKGDIPEGYSVSREKKERFSLILESASTNQTSMYLCASRGRTDRAQHFGDGTRLSIL.